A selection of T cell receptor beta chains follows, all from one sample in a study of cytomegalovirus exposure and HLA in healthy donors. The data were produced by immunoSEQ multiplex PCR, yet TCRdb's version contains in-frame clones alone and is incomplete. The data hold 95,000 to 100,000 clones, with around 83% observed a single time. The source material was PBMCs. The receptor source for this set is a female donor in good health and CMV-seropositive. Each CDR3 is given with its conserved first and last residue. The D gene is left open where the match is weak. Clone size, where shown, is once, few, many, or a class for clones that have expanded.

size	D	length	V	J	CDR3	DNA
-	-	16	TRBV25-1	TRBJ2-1	CASSEAGAGSYNEQFF	TGTGCCAGCAGTGAAGCGGGGGCGGGCTCCTACAATGAGCAGTTCTTC
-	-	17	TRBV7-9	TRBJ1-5	CASSSNSVGFSNQPQHF	TGTGCCAGCAGCTCCAATAGCGTAGGATTTAGCAATCAGCCCCAGCATTTT
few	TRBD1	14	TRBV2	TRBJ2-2	CAISDRVDTGELFF	TGTGCCATCTCCGACAGGGTGGACACCGGGGAGCTGTTTTTT
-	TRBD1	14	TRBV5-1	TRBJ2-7	CASSTGQLAYEQYF	TGCGCCAGCAGCACGGGACAGCTAGCCTACGAGCAGTACTTC
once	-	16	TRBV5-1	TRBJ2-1	CASSLEGRSSYNEQFF	TGCGCCAGCAGCTTGGAAGGCAGGTCCTCCTACAATGAGCAGTTCTTC
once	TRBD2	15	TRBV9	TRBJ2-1	CASSGSGSVSNEQFF	TGTGCCAGCAGCGGTAGCGGGAGTGTATCCAATGAGCAGTTCTTC
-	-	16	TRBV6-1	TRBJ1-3	CASSEGIQGFGNTIYF	TGTGCCAGCAGTGAGGGGATACAGGGATTCGGAAACACCATATATTTT
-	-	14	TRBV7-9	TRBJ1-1	CASSQTNRETEAFF	TGTGCCAGCAGTCAGACCAACAGGGAGACTGAAGCTTTCTTT
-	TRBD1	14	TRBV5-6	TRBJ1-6	CASSRQGLNSPLHF	TGTGCCAGCAGCAGACAGGGTCTTAATTCACCCCTCCACTTT
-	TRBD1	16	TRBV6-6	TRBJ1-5	CASSQPGQGYNQPQHF	TGTGCCAGCAGTCAGCCGGGACAGGGTTACAATCAGCCCCAGCATTTT
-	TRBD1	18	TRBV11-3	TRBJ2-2	CASSLDRGQASNTGELFF	TGTGCCAGCAGCTTAGATCGGGGACAGGCGTCGAACACCGGGGAGCTGTTTTTT
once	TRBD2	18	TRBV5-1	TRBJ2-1	CASSPRWAGEISYNEQFF	TGCGCCAGCAGCCCCCGGTGGGCGGGAGAGATCTCCTACAATGAGCAGTTCTTC
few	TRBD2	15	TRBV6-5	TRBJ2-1	CASSTPGTSRYEQFF	TGTGCCAGCAGTACCCCCGGGACTAGCCGTTATGAGCAGTTCTTC
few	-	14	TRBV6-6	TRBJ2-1	CASTERTVTSEQFF	TGTGCCAGCACAGAGAGGACAGTTACAAGTGAGCAGTTCTTC
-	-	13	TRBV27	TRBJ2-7	CASSFYREGEQYF	TGTGCCAGCAGTTTCTACAGGGAGGGCGAGCAGTACTTC
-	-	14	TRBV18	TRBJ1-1	CASSPQGTNTEAFF	TGTGCCAGCTCACCTCAGGGAACGAACACTGAAGCTTTCTTT
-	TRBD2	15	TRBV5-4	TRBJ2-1	CASSFSTSGYNEQFF	TGTGCCAGCAGCTTCAGTACTAGCGGATACAATGAGCAGTTCTTC
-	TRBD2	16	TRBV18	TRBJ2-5	CASSPVAGGAQETQYF	TGTGCCAGCTCACCAGTGGCGGGAGGTGCCCAAGAGACCCAGTACTTC
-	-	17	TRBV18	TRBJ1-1	CASSPRLTEKSNTEAFF	TGTGCCAGCTCACCGAGATTGACAGAGAAATCGAACACTGAAGCTTTCTTT
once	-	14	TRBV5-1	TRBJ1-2	CASSFQGIDYGYTF	TGCGCCAGCAGCTTTCAGGGCATTGATTATGGCTACACCTTC
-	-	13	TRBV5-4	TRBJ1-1	CASSLDRPTEAFF	TGTGCCAGCAGCTTGGACAGACCCACTGAAGCTTTCTTT
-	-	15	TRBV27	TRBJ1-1	CASSLRQVANTEAFF	TGTGCCAGCAGTCTCCGACAGGTCGCGAACACTGAAGCTTTCTTT
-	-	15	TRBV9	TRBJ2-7	CASSVSGGLSYEQYF	TGTGCCAGCAGCGTATCCGGGGGACTTTCCTACGAGCAGTACTTC
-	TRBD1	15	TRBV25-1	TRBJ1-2	CASSGLTGLGYGYTF	TGTGCCAGCAGTGGTCTGACAGGGCTAGGCTATGGCTACACCTTC
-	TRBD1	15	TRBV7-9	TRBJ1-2	CASSYTQGLGYGYTF	TGTGCCAGCAGCTATACACAGGGGCTAGGGTATGGCTACACCTTC
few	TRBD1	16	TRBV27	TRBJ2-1	CASSTQTGTGNNEQFF	TGTGCCAGCAGTACCCAAACCGGGACAGGTAACAATGAGCAGTTCTTC
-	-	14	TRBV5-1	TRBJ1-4	CASSLGGLNEKLFF	TGCGCCAGCAGCCTGGGAGGGCTGAATGAAAAACTGTTTTTT
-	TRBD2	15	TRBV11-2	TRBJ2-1	CASSSSGDLYNEQFF	TGTGCCAGCAGCTCTAGCGGGGACCTCTACAATGAGCAGTTCTTC
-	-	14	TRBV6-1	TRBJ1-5	CASSEGGGSQPQHF	TGTGCCAGCAGTGAGGGAGGGGGGAGTCAGCCCCAGCATTTT
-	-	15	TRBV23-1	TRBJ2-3	CASSLQGRRTDTQYF	TGCGCCAGCAGTCTACAGGGCCGGCGCACAGATACGCAGTATTTT
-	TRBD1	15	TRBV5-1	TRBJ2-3	CASSFGTGGLDTQYF	TGCGCCAGCAGCTTCGGGACAGGGGGATTAGATACGCAGTATTTT
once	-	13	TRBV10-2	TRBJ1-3	CASRGTSGNTIYF	TGCGCCAGCAGAGGGACATCCGGAAACACCATATATTTT
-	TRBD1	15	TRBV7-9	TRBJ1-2	CASSLGSDRVYGYTF	TGTGCCAGCAGCTTAGGTTCTGACAGGGTCTATGGCTACACCTTC
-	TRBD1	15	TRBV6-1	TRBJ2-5	CASSDGYRDRETQYF	TGTGCCAGCAGTGACGGATACCGGGACAGGGAGACCCAGTACTTC
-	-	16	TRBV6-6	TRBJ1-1	CASSYQQAPMNTEAFF	TGTGCCAGCAGTTACCAACAGGCTCCCATGAACACTGAAGCTTTCTTT
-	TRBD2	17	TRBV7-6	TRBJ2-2	CASSSLIAGDRTGELFF	TGTGCCAGCAGTTCGCTAATAGCGGGAGACCGAACCGGGGAGCTGTTTTTT
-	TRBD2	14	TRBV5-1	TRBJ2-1	CASSQRTSGSKQFF	TGCGCCAGCAGTCAACGGACTAGCGGGAGTAAGCAGTTCTTC
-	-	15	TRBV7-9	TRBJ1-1	CASSLLSPMNTEAFF	TGTGCCAGCAGTCTATTGTCGCCGATGAACACTGAAGCTTTCTTT
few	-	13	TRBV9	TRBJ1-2	CASTGGLGGGYTF	TGTGCCAGCACCGGAGGATTGGGCGGAGGCTACACCTTC
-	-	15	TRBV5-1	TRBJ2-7	CASSLGQVSSYEQYF	TGCGCCAGCAGCTTGGGACAGGTTAGCTCCTACGAGCAGTACTTC
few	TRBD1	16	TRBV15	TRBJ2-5	CATSSLTGGEAETQYF	TGTGCCACCAGCAGTTTAACAGGGGGCGAGGCGGAGACCCAGTACTTC
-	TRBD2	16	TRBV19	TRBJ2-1	CASSLSLAGGVNEQFF	TGTGCCAGTAGTCTCTCCCTAGCGGGAGGGGTTAATGAGCAGTTCTTC
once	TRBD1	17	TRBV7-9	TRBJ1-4	CASSPGIGGTANEKLFF	TGTGCCAGCAGCCCGGGAATAGGGGGGACAGCTAATGAAAAACTGTTTTTT
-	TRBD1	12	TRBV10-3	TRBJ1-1	CAISGQGAEAFF	TGTGCCATCAGTGGGCAGGGGGCTGAAGCTTTCTTT
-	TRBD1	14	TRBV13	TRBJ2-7	CASSPRDSPYEQYF	TGTGCCAGCAGCCCTCGGGACAGCCCCTACGAGCAGTACTTC
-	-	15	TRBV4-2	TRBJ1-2	CASSQESPGSYGYTF	TGTGCCAGCAGCCAAGAATCCCCGGGATCCTATGGCTACACCTTC
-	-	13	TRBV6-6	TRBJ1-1	CASSYTPGTEAFF	TGTGCCAGCAGTTACACACCAGGCACTGAAGCTTTCTTT
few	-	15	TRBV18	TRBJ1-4	CASSPLTGLDEKLFF	TGTGCCAGCTCACCGCTGACGGGACTTGATGAAAAACTGTTTTTT